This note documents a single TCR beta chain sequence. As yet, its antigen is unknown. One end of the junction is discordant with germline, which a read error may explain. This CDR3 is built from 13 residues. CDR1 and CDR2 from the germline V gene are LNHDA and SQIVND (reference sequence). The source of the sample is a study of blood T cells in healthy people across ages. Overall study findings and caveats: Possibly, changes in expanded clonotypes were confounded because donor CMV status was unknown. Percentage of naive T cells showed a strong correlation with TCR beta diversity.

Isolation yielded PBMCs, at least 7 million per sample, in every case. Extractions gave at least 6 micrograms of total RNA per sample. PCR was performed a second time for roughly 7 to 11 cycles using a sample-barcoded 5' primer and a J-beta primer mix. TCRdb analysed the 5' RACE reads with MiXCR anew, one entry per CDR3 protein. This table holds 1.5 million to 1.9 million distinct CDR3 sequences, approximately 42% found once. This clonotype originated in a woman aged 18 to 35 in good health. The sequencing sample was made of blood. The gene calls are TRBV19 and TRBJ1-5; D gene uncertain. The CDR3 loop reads CASRLIGNRPQHF. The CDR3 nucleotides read TGTGCCAGTAGGTTGATCGGGAATCGGCCCCAGCATTTT.